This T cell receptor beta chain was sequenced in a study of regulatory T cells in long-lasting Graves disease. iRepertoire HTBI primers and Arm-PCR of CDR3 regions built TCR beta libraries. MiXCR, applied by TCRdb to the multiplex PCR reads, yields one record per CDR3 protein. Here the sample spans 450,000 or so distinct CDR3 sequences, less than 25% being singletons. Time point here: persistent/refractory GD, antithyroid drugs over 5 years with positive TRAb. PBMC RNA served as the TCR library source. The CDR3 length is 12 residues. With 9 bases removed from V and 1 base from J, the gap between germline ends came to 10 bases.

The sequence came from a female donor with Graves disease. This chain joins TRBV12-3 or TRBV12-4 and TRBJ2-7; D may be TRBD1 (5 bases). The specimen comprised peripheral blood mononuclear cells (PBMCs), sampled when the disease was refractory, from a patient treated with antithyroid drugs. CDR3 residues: CASRQQSYEQYF. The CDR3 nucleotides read TGTGCCAGTCGACAGCAGTCCTACGAGCAGTACTTC.